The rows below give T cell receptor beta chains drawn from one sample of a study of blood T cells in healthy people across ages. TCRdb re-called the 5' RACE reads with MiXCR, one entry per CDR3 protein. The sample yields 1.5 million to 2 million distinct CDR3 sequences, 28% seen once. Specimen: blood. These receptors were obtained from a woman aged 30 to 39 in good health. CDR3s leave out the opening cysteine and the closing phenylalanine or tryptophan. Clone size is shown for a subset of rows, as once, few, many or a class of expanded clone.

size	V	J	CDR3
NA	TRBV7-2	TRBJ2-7	ASCQKRGERTYEQY
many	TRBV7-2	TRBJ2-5	ASSQLAGGREEQY
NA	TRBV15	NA	ATSQPPLTSGKHQETQY
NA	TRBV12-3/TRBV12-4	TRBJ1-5	ASSVTGAQPQH
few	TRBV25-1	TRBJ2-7	ATASGVTYEQY
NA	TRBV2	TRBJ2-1	ASTWSRYNEQF
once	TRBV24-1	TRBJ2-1	ATSDLSGANQF
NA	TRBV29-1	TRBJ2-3	SVVLSTDTQY
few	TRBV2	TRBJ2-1	ASSDPYEPNNEQF
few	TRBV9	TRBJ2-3	ASSASGGVDTQY
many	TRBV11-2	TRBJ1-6	ASSARQGSPLH
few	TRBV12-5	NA	ASGLVQVGFQETQY
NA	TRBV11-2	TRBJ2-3	ASSSWALRSQGDTDTQY
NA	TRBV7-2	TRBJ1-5	ASSPPGQQSPQPQH
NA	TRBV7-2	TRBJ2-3	ASSLVSGGSFTDTQY
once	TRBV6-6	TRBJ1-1	ANTQSTANTEAF
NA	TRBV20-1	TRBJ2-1	SARGGEAYNEQF
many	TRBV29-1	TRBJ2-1	SVDRGYEQF
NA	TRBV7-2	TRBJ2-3	ASSSFGLAGGGTDTQY
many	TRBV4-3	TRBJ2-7	ASSPGAGDLYEQY
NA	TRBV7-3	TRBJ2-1	ASSSWGTGNDEQF
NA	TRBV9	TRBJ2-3	ASSGQETDTQY
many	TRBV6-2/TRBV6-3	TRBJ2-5	ASTTPEDHQETQY
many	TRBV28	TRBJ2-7	ASTSGTSPYEQY
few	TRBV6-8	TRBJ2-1	ARRFNGASSYNGQF
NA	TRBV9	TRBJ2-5	ASSVGPGEETQY
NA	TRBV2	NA	ASRGGRHTGELF
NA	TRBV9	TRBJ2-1	ASTGNQF
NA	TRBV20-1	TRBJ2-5	SARGLGRVFQETQY
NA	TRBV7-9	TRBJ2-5	ASSQLDREQETQY
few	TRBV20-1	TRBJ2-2	SARVPVGTNGELF
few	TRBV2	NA	ASRMELGGYEQY
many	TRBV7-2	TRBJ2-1	ASSLARPSYNEQF
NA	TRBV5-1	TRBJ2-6	ASSLVGQGAAGANVRT
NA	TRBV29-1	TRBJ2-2	SAGGGGELF
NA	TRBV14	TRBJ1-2	ASSEEDRDAGYGYT
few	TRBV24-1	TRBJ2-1	ATSDLETSSYNEQF
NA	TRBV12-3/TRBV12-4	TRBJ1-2	ASSPRGSCGYT
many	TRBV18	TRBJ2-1	ASSPGGRTWSYNEQF
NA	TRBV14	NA	ASSQEGRAGETQY
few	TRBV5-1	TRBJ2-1	ASSIGSINNEQF
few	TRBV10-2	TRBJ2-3	ASSDTFSGTADTQY
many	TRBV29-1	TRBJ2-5	SVPGQDQETQY
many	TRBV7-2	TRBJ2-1	ASSYYGDSADEQF
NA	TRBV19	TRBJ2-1	ASSAIAGDEQF
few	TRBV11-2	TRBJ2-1	ASSLVRGRNNEQF
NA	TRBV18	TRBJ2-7	ASSPPGQFHYEQY
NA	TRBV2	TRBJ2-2	ASTGTSGTVTGELF
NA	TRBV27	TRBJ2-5	ASSIPGQGVDEQY